This passage covers 20 T cell receptor beta chains from one sample sequenced in a study of T cell responses to AZD1222 COVID-19 vaccine. Generated by immunoSEQ multiplex PCR, the TCRdb table keeps only in-frame clones and is missing some. Counted here are tens of thousands of clones, around nine tenths occurring once; the ten biggest clones make up about 12%. The sample here was peripheral blood, taken 28 days after the second AZD1222 dose. The source is an adult who received the AZD1222 COVID-19 vaccine.

The rearrangement uses TRBV2 and TRBJ2-6; no reliable D call. Germline V gene lookup returns CDR1 SNHLY and CDR2 FYNNEI. The ends were cut back, 6 bases at V and 17 bases at J, with 14 bases in the middle. This CDR3 has 11 residues. In DNA form, the CDR3 reads TGTGCCAGCAGGATCTCCGGGCCGGTGACTTTC. Translated, it gives CASRISGPVTF. The complete variable domain, with remaining parts taken from reference TRBV2 and TRBJ2-6, reads EPEVTQTPSHQVTQMGQEVILRCVPISNHLYFYWYRQILGQKVEFLVSFYNNEISEKSEIFDDQFSVERPDGSNFTLKIRSTKLEDSAMYFCASRISGPVTFGAGSRLTVL.

In regard to this clone: Other DNA sequences within the sample encode an identical CDR3. The V call is TRBV3-1 (or the pseudogene TRBV3-2), the J call TRBJ2-7; D is unclear. This CDR3 spans 12 amino acids. Trimming removed 0 bases at V and 3 bases at J, with 3 bases between. Per the germline V gene, CDR1 is LGHDT and CDR2 is YNNKEL (reference sequence). The CDR3 here is CASSQDRYEQYF. In DNA, the CDR3 is TGTGCCAGCAGCCAAGATCGCTACGAGCAGTACTTC.

A word on this clone: Relative to the germline gene, one junction end is altered; a read error may explain this. V usage is TRBV19 and J usage is TRBJ1-6; 7 bases fit TRBD1. Germline CDR1 and CDR2: LNHDA and SQIVND (reference sequence). The CDR3 is 14 amino acids. The CDR3 DNA follows: TGTGCCAGTACTATAGGGACAGCTAATTCACCCCTCCACTTT. It codes for CASTIGTANSPLHF.

The gene calls are TRBV5-1 and TRBJ2-1, with D possibly matching TRBD1 (6 bases). Germline lookup yields CDR1 SGHRS and CDR2 YFSETQ. Trimming removed 4 bases at V and 2 bases at J, with 16 bases between. This CDR3 has 16 amino acids. This chain's CDR3 is CASSPKAGTTYNEQFF. The CDR3 bases are TGCGCCAGCAGCCCGAAAGCCGGGACAACCTACAATGAGCAGTTCTTC.

The genes are TRBV5-8 and TRBJ2-7; the match to TRBD1 covers 7 bases. CDR1 is SGHTS and CDR2 is YDEGEE in the germline V gene. Losses at the gene ends were 0 bases for V and 2 bases for J; bases not matched to a gene: 11. The CDR3 length is 17 residues. Written as DNA, the CDR3 is TGTGCCAGCAGCTTGGTCCCCCCGTGGACAGGAGCCTACGAGCAGTACTTC. This codes for CASSLVPPWTGAYEQYF.

Written as DNA, the CDR3 is TGCGCCAGCAGCCAAGCCGGGACAGGGGGAAAGCCCCTCCACTTT. The encoded protein is CASSQAGTGGKPLHF. The chain links TRBV4-3 to TRBJ1-6, with 11 bases that match TRBD1. The junction had 6 bases not matched to a gene; V was cut back by 1 base and J by 13 bases. The germline gives CDR1 LGHNA, CDR2 YSLEER. The CDR3 consists of 15 residues.

The gene calls are TRBV5-4 and TRBJ1-1, with D perhaps TRBD1 (5 bases). V was clipped by 4 bases and J by 0 bases, with 16 bases between them. Germline V gives CDR1 SGHNT, CDR2 YYREEE (reference sequence). This CDR3 has 16 amino acids. In DNA form, the CDR3 reads TGTGCCAGCAGCCCTGGGACCGAACTCATGAACACTGAAGCTTTCTTT. This codes for CASSPGTELMNTEAFF.

The chain has TRBV9 and TRBJ2-7, with 10 bases matching TRBD1. This CDR3 comprises 14 residues. CDR1 is SGDLS and CDR2 is YYNGEE in the germline V gene. The J segment lost 0 bases and the V segment lost 4 bases, leaving 1 base of the junction unmatched. The DNA of the CDR3 is TGTGCCAGCAGCAGGGACAGGGGCTCCTACGAGCAGTACTTC. Protein product: CASSRDRGSYEQYF.

This sequence joins TRBV2 and TRBJ1-2; D is possibly TRBD1 (5 bases). Trimming left V 7 bases short and J 12 bases short, with 15 bases between. Germline V gene lookup returns CDR1 SNHLY and CDR2 FYNNEI. The CDR3 has 11 amino acids. The CDR3 spells CASTPEGEDTF. In DNA, the CDR3 is TGTGCCAGCACCCCGGAAGGGGAGGACACCTTC. The complete variable domain, with remaining parts taken from reference TRBV2 and TRBJ1-2, reads EPEVTQTPSHQVTQMGQEVILRCVPISNHLYFYWYRQILGQKVEFLVSFYNNEISEKSEIFDDQFSVERPDGSNFTLKIRSTKLEDSAMYFCASTPEGEDTFGSGTRLTVV.

The V call is TRBV6-2 or TRBV6-3, the J call TRBJ1-2, with 7 nucleotides matching TRBD1. This CDR3 is built from 13 residues. The germline V gene has CDR1 MNHEY and CDR2 SVGEGT. With V trimmed by 6 bases and J by 4 bases, 5 bases remained unmatched. For the CDR3, the DNA is TGTGCCAGCAGCCGCACAGGGGTCTATGGCTACACCTTC. Translated, it gives CASSRTGVYGYTF.

The CDR3 nucleotides are TGCGCCAGCAGCCAAGATCCCGACGGGGAGAGGGGCTACACCTTC. This gives the protein CASSQDPDGERGYTF. The J gene is TRBJ1-2, the V gene TRBV4-3; D remains ambiguous. Trimming pared 0 bases from V and 8 bases from J, leaving 16 bases between. The CDR3 has 15 residues. Germline V CDR1 and CDR2: LGHNA, YSLEER.

This rearrangement joins TRBV9 to TRBJ2-2; no firm D call. V was pared by 0 bases and J by 0 bases, with 9 bases between. CDR1 and CDR2 (germline): SGDLS, YYNGEE. CDR3 length: 16 amino acids. The CDR3 spells CASSVAGRSNTGELFF. The CDR3 region has the DNA TGTGCCAGCAGCGTAGCTGGCAGATCGAACACCGGGGAGCTGTTTTTT.

The chain is built from TRBV7-6 and TRBJ1-3; no definite D call. The CDR3 length is 14 residues. Germline V gene sequence: CDR1 SGHVS, CDR2 FNYEAQ. Deletions cut 5 bases from V and 0 bases from J, with 8 bases between. For the CDR3, the DNA is TGTGCCAGCAGCCTACAAAGCTCTGGAAACACCATATATTTT. Its protein is CASSLQSSGNTIYF.

The chain combines TRBV27 with TRBJ1-6; D gene ambiguous. The CDR3 totals 15 residues. Germline lookup yields CDR1 MNHEY and CDR2 SMNVEV (reference sequence). V dropped 4 bases and J dropped 10 bases, with 17 bases sitting between them. In DNA, the CDR3 is TGTGCCAGCAGTTCCCATCGGGGAAGAGGGTCACCCCTCCACTTT. It is translated as CASSSHRGRGSPLHF.

The V call is TRBV7-2, the J call TRBJ1-2; 8 nucleotides match TRBD1. Germline V gene lookup returns CDR1 SGHTA and CDR2 FQGNSA. The CDR3 loop spans 16 amino acids. V shed 1 base and J 7 bases; nucleotides not matched to a gene: 11. The CDR3 loop reads CASSLVGRQGARGYTF. DNA for the CDR3: TGTGCCAGCAGCTTAGTGGGAAGGCAGGGGGCGCGTGGCTACACCTTC.

This chain uses TRBV11-2 with TRBJ1-5; 8 bases line up with TRBD1. The germline CDR1 and CDR2 sequences are SGHAT and FQNNGV. Trimming removed 0 bases from V and 4 bases from J; junction bases left unmatched: 8. The CDR3 has 17 residues. This chain's CDR3 is CASSLDSLGQENQPQHF. In nucleotides, the CDR3 is TGTGCCAGCAGCTTAGATAGCCTGGGACAGGAGAATCAGCCCCAGCATTTT. The full variable domain, with the rest looked up from reference TRBV11-2 and TRBJ1-5, is EAGVAQSPRYKIIEKRQSVAFWCNPISGHATLYWYQQILGQGPKLLIQFQNNGVVDDSQLPKDRFSAERLKGVDSTLKIQPAKLEDSAVYLCASSLDSLGQENQPQHFGDGTRLSIL.

The V call is TRBV5-6, the J call TRBJ2-7; the match to TRBD1 covers 7 bases. V shed 0 bases, J shed 5 bases, and the junction held 5 bases outside the gene matches. CDR1 and CDR2 from the germline V gene are SGHDT and YYEEEE. The CDR3 is made up of 14 amino acids. The CDR3 nucleotides read TGTGCCAGCAGCTTGGTCACAGGGGTCCACGAGCAGTACTTC. This translates into CASSLVTGVHEQYF.

The rearrangement links TRBV7-3 to TRBJ1-1; D unresolved. Germline V gene sequence: CDR1 SGHTA, CDR2 FQGTGA. The CDR3 spans 13 residues. Trimming stripped 2 bases from V and 0 bases from J, with 4 bases between. For the CDR3, the DNA is TGTGCCAGCAGCTTAGACCTGAACACTGAAGCTTTCTTT. Protein: CASSLDLNTEAFF.

The chain has TRBV30 and TRBJ2-7, with D possibly TRBD2 on 6 matching bases. Germline V lookup: CDR1 GTSNPN, CDR2 SVGIG (reference sequence). The V end was cut by 2 bases, the J end by 5 bases, with 10 bases between. The CDR3 loop spans 12 amino acids. The CDR3 loop is CAWSPGVHEQYF. CDR3 DNA sequence: TGTGCCTGGAGTCCGGGGGTCCACGAGCAGTACTTC. Based on the CDR3 plus reference TRBV30 and TRBJ2-7, the full variable domain is SQTIHQWPATLVQPVGSPLSLECTVEGTSNPNLYWYRQAAGRGLQLLFYSVGIGQISSEVPQNLSASRPQDRQFILSSKKLLLSDSGFYLCAWSPGVHEQYFGPGTRLTVT.

The chain joins TRBV9 to TRBJ2-7; D uncertain. CDR1 and CDR2 (germline): SGDLS, YYNGEE. V dropped 0 bases and J dropped 0 bases, with 10 bases sitting between them. This CDR3 has 15 residues. Here the CDR3 reads CASSVGSTHSYEQYF. DNA for the CDR3: TGTGCCAGCAGCGTAGGTTCTACTCACTCCTACGAGCAGTACTTC.